The 31 T cell receptor beta chains given below trace back to one sample, sequenced in a study of cytomegalovirus exposure and HLA in healthy donors. This table comes from immunoSEQ multiplex PCR, and its TCRdb copy is limited to in-frame clones, with some not included. This sample has a few hundred thousand clones; roughly 90% occur once, and the top ten carry around 0.34%. The specimen was PBMCs. The receptors stem from a woman aged 18-30 years in good health and CMV-seronegative.

The chain joins TRBV7-6 to TRBJ2-1, with TRBD1 matching over 11 bases. This CDR3 spans 15 amino acids. The germline V gene has CDR1 SGHVS and CDR2 FNYEAQ. V gave up 5 bases and J gave up 6 bases; unmatched junction bases: 6. The CDR3 DNA reads as TGTGCCAGCAGCAGGGGACAGGGGGAAATCAATGAGCAGTTCTTC. Its protein is CASSRGQGEINEQFF.

This clone was detected only once. CDR3 amino acids: CASSSPAGLVSHEQFF. The CDR3 DNA is TGTGCCAGCAGTTCCCCCGCCGGACTAGTCTCCCATGAGCAGTTCTTC. The chain couples TRBV27 to TRBJ2-1; 7 positions match TRBD2. J lost 8 bases, V lost 4 bases, and 14 bases had no gene match. Germline V lookup: CDR1 MNHEY, CDR2 SMNVEV (reference sequence). The length of the CDR3 is 16 residues.

The chain links TRBV6-1 to TRBJ2-6; 8 bases map to TRBD1. V shed 3 bases and J 0 bases; nucleotides not matched to a gene: 7. CDR3 length equals 18 residues. Germline values: CDR1 MNHNS, CDR2 SASEGT. This CDR3 reads CASSDAGTGYSGANVLTF. CDR3 in DNA: TGTGCCAGCAGTGACGCAGGGACAGGCTACTCTGGGGCCAACGTCCTGACTTTC.

V is TRBV28 and J is TRBJ2-5; 9 bases match TRBD1. In germline, CDR1 is MDHEN, CDR2 SYDVKM. The CDR3 covers 16 residues. V lost 5 bases to trimming and J lost 2 bases; unmatched junction nucleotides: 9. The CDR3 coding sequence is TGTGCCAGCAGTGATTTAGGACAGGGGCGACAAGAGACCCAGTACTTC. Translation: CASSDLGQGRQETQYF.

The V gene is TRBV28, the J gene TRBJ1-2, with D hard to call. CDR3 length equals 14 residues. Trimming took 4 bases from V and 5 from J, leaving 14 bases between them. Per germline, CDR1 MDHEN and CDR2 SYDVKM. The CDR3 DNA sequence: TGTGCCAGCAGTTCGTTCTCAGGAACATATGGCTACACCTTC. It encodes CASSSFSGTYGYTF.

This clone was counted a few times. The chain couples TRBV6-5 to TRBJ1-1; 7 bases are shared with TRBD1. Germline V gives CDR1 MNHEY, CDR2 SVGAGI. CDR3 length equals 13 residues. V shed 5 bases and J 3 bases; nucleotides not matched to a gene: 3. The CDR3 DNA sequence: TGTGCCAGCAGTGCGGACAGGCACACTGAAGCTTTCTTT. Translated, it gives CASSADRHTEAFF.

V usage is TRBV27 and J usage is TRBJ1-2, with 12 nucleotides matching TRBD1. CDR3 size: 16 residues. CDR1 and CDR2 from the germline V gene are MNHEY and SMNVEV (reference sequence). V dropped 6 bases and J dropped 6; count of bases not matched to a gene: 11. CDR3 coding DNA: TGTGCCAGCAGCATTTACTCGGGACAGGGGGCCCATGGCTACACCTTC. It encodes CASSIYSGQGAHGYTF.

The J gene is TRBJ1-5, the V gene TRBV4-1; D may be TRBD1 (6 bases). V dropped 1 base and J dropped 3 bases, with 22 bases sitting between them. The CDR3 sequence is 19 residues long. Germline V CDR1 and CDR2: MGHRA, YSYEKL. CDR3 in DNA: TGCGCCAGCAGCCAAGCTCCTCCGGGACAAGGCGGCTCCAATCAGCCCCAGCATTTT. Translating it yields CASSQAPPGQGGSNQPQHF.

CDR3 nucleotide sequence: TGTGCCAGCAGCCGACAGGGTCACAATTCACCCCTCCACTTT. Its translation is CASSRQGHNSPLHF. The chain carries TRBV11-2 and TRBJ1-6; 7 nucleotides line up with TRBD1. This CDR3 has 14 residues. Germline lookup yields CDR1 SGHAT and CDR2 FQNNGV. After removal of 5 bases from V and 7 bases from J, the junction contained 5 bases not matched to a gene.

CDR3 bases: TGTGCCAGCAGCGTAGGGCGAACTAGCAGAGAGACCCAGTACTTC. Its translation is CASSVGRTSRETQYF. The chain joins TRBV9 to TRBJ2-5, with a weak D call TRBD2 (6 bases). Germline V gene sequence: CDR1 SGDLS, CDR2 YYNGEE. The CDR3 totals 15 residues. Trimming shortened V by 0 bases and J by 4 bases, and 13 bases separated the two germline ends.

The genes are TRBV2 and TRBJ2-7, with D maybe TRBD2 (6 bases). Trimming took off 6 bases at V and 2 bases at J, with 11 bases between the two ends. CDR1 SNHLY and CDR2 FYNNEI come from the germline V gene. CDR3 length equals 13 residues. The CDR3 DNA reads TGTGCCAGCAGGTCCCGCGGGGCCTACGAGCAGTACTTC. Protein: CASRSRGAYEQYF.

This rearrangement joins TRBV9 to TRBJ2-1; D unclear. V shed 0 bases and J shed 1 base, with 20 bases lying between them. This CDR3 spans 19 amino acids. CDR1 and CDR2 from the germline V gene are SGDLS and YYNGEE. The CDR3 DNA reads TGTGCCAGCAGCGTAGATTCGGTGACTTTGCTGCCTTCCTACAATGAGCAGTTCTTC. Translated, it gives CASSVDSVTLLPSYNEQFF.

The CDR3 nucleotides are TGCGCCAGCAGCTTGGATGAAGGGAGGAACTATGGCTACACCTTC. This translates into CASSLDEGRNYGYTF. The chain is built from TRBV5-1 and TRBJ1-2; no reliable D call. Trimming removed 0 bases at V and 2 bases at J, with 11 bases between. This CDR3 has 15 amino acids. Germline V CDR1 and CDR2: SGHRS, YFSETQ.

This chain links TRBV6-5 with TRBJ1-6; 7 bases line up with TRBD1. CDR3 length: 15 amino acids. Germline loops: CDR1 MNHEY, CDR2 SVGAGI. Unmatched junction bases numbered 9, after V lost 7 bases and J lost 6 bases. The CDR3 here is CASTPAGGTNSPLHF. The CDR3 DNA reads as TGTGCCAGCACCCCAGCAGGGGGGACTAATTCACCCCTCCACTTT.

V usage is TRBV4-1 and J usage is TRBJ1-1; tentatively, D is TRBD1 (5 bases). Germline lookup yields CDR1 MGHRA and CDR2 YSYEKL. Trimming pared 3 bases from V and 5 bases from J, leaving 16 bases between. This CDR3 contains 15 residues. This CDR3 reads CASSQTFRVETEAFF. CDR3 nucleotides: TGCGCCAGCAGCCAGACTTTCAGGGTTGAAACTGAAGCTTTCTTT.

J is TRBJ1-1 and V is TRBV10-1; possible D gene TRBD1, 5 bases. The CDR3 sequence is 15 residues long. Trimming left V 0 bases short and J 4 bases short, with 12 bases between. Per the germline V gene, CDR1 is WNHNN and CDR2 is SYGVQD (reference sequence). CDR3 nucleotides: TGCGCCAGCAGTGAGTCGGGGCAGGGAAGCACTGAAGCTTTCTTT. Translated: CASSESGQGSTEAFF.

This clone was observed a single time. This chain links TRBV2 with TRBJ2-1; D is possibly TRBD1 (5 bases). V lost 3 bases to trimming and J lost 3 bases, with 6 bases between them. This CDR3 is 13 amino acids long. Germline V gene data show CDR1 as SNHLY and CDR2 as FYNNEI. The CDR3 bases are TGTGCCAGCAGTGACCAGGGCTACAATGAGCAGTTCTTC. Translation: CASSDQGYNEQFF.

CDR3: CASSPRLAPAYF. In nucleotides, the CDR3 is TGTGCCAGCTCACCACGTCTAGCGCCAGCGTATTTT. The chain has TRBV18 and TRBJ2-3, with a tentative D call TRBD2 (6 bases). V shed 1 base and J shed 14 bases, with 13 bases lying between them. Germline CDR1 KGHSH, CDR2 LQKENI. The CDR3 totals 12 residues.

As concerns this clone: At the DNA level, this CDR3 is encoded by other sequences in the same sample as well. The genes are TRBV7-2 and TRBJ2-5; D remains unclear. Trimming shortened V by 5 bases and J by 4 bases, and 8 bases separated the two germline ends. The CDR3 loop spans 12 amino acids. Per germline, CDR1 SGHTA and CDR2 FQGNSA. The CDR3, as DNA: TGTGCCAGCAGCCTCTCGGGAGAGACCCAGTACTTC. Translated, it gives CASSLSGETQYF.

The rearrangement joins TRBV5-1 to TRBJ1-2, with TRBD1 identical over 10 bases. Germline loops: CDR1 SGHRS, CDR2 YFSETQ. There are 16 residues in the CDR3. J was trimmed by 0 bases and V by 5 bases; bases with no gene match: 7. The CDR3 bases are TGCGCCAGCAGATCTACTGGGACAGGGGCTAACTATGGCTACACCTTC. Amino acids: CASRSTGTGANYGYTF.

CDR3 sequence: CASSEGSSGIGELFF. For the CDR3, the DNA is TGTGCCAGCAGTGAAGGTTCTTCAGGGATCGGGGAGCTGTTTTTT. This sequence joins TRBV6-1 and TRBJ2-2; possible D gene TRBD1, 5 bases. The CDR3 is 15 residues long. Germline V lookup: CDR1 MNHNS, CDR2 SASEGT. Trimming cost V 1 base and J 7 bases, with 13 bases left between them.

The chain joins TRBV6-1 to TRBJ1-2; no reliable D call. CDR3 size: 12 residues. Germline V gene sequence: CDR1 MNHNS, CDR2 SASEGT. Trimming shortened V by 7 bases and J by 0 bases, and 6 bases separated the two germline ends. The CDR3 DNA reads TGTGCCAGCACGGTAGCTAACTATGGCTACACCTTC. Translation: CASTVANYGYTF.

The J gene is TRBJ1-1, the V gene TRBV5-4, with D uncertain. The CDR3 is made up of 13 amino acids. The V end was cut by 1 base, the J end by 8 bases, with 12 bases between. Germline loops: CDR1 SGHNT, CDR2 YYREEE (reference sequence). For the CDR3, the DNA is TGTGCCAGCAGCTTGATTAGAGGTCAGGAAGCTTTCTTT. Protein product: CASSLIRGQEAFF.

DNA of the CDR3: TGCGCCAGCAGTGACTTCGGGGGTGTTTTTGGAACAGATACGCAGTATTTT. As protein: CASSDFGGVFGTDTQYF. The V gene is TRBV5-1, the J gene TRBJ2-3; TRBD2 might be the D (6 bases). Germline CDR1 SGHRS, CDR2 YFSETQ. There are 17 residues in the CDR3. Trimming removed 5 bases at V and 3 bases at J, with 22 bases between.

The rearrangement links TRBV4-2 to TRBJ1-5; no reliable D call. Germline V gives CDR1 LGHNA, CDR2 YNFKEQ. Trimming took off 1 base at V and 4 bases at J, with 8 bases between the two ends. The CDR3 sequence is 14 residues long. In DNA, the CDR3 is TGTGCCAGCAGCCAAGGTGGCTTAAATCAGCCCCAGCATTTT. Residues: CASSQGGLNQPQHF.

This chain uses TRBV30 with TRBJ1-6, with unresolved D. The length of the CDR3 is 13 residues. V lost 1 base and J lost 6, with 7 bases in between. CDR1 is GTSNPN and CDR2 is SVGIG in the germline V gene (reference sequence). CDR3 protein: CAWSAVFNSPLHF. DNA of the CDR3: TGTGCCTGGAGTGCAGTTTTTAATTCACCCCTCCACTTT.

V usage is TRBV6-6 and J usage is TRBJ1-4; D is perhaps TRBD1 (5 bases). V shed 2 bases and J shed 5 bases, with 9 bases lying between them. Per germline, CDR1 MNHNY and CDR2 SVGAGI (reference sequence). The CDR3 contains 14 residues. The CDR3 reads CASSYPGPNEKLFF. The CDR3 DNA reads TGTGCCAGCAGTTACCCAGGGCCGAATGAAAAACTGTTTTTT.

The chain is built from TRBV5-1 and TRBJ1-5; D is perhaps TRBD1 (5 bases). The germline gives CDR1 SGHRS, CDR2 YFSETQ. The CDR3 contains 15 residues. Trimming removed 0 bases at V and 8 bases at J, with 15 bases between. DNA for the CDR3: TGCGCCAGCAGCTTGGTCCCAGGGACGGGGGAGCCCCAGCATTTT. Translation gives CASSLVPGTGEPQHF. The full variable domain, in which reference TRBV5-1 and TRBJ1-5 provide the parts outside the CDR3, is KAGVTQTPRYLIKTRGQQVTLSCSPISGHRSVSWYQQTPGQGLQFLFEYFSETQRNKGNFPGRFSGRQFSNSRSEMNVSTLELGDSALYLCASSLVPGTGEPQHFGDGTRLSIL.

The V and J genes are TRBV5-1 and TRBJ2-2, with 7 bases that match TRBD1. CDR1 and CDR2 (germline): SGHRS, YFSETQ. The CDR3 runs 15 residues. Trimming at V came to 4 bases and at J to 0 bases, leaving 3 bases not matched to a gene. CDR3 nucleotide sequence: TGCGCCAGCAGCGCTAGGGGGCCGAACACCGGGGAGCTGTTTTTT. It encodes CASSARGPNTGELFF.

The CDR3 spells CASSLVNRGQPQHF. The CDR3 coding sequence is TGTGCCAGCAGTTTAGTGAACAGGGGTCAGCCCCAGCATTTT. The chain joins TRBV27 to TRBJ1-5; 7 bases align to TRBD1. CDR1 is MNHEY and CDR2 is SMNVEV in the germline V gene (reference sequence). This CDR3 is built from 14 residues. Trimming cost V 2 bases and J 6 bases; bases outside gene matches: 4.

V gene TRBV7-8 combines with J gene TRBJ1-2; 8 bases agree with TRBD1. Germline CDR1 and CDR2: SGHVS and FQNEAQ. The CDR3 covers 13 residues. After removal of 4 bases from V and 6 bases from J, the junction contained 4 bases not matched to a gene. The CDR3 loop reads CASSSRTGNGYTF. The DNA for the CDR3 is TGTGCCAGCAGCTCACGGACAGGGAATGGCTACACCTTC.